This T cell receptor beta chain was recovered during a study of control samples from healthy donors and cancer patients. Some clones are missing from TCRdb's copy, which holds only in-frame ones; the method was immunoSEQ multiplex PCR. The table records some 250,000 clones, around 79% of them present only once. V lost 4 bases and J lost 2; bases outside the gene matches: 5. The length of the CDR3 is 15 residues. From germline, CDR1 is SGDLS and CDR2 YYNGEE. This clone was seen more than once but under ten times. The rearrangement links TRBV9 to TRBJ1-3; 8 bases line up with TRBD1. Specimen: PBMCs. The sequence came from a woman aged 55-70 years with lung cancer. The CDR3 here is CASSPWTGTGNTIYF. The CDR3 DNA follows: TGTGCCAGCAGCCCTTGGACAGGGACTGGAAACACCATATATTTT.